The 5 T cell receptor beta chains given below trace back to one sample, sequenced in a study of neurological immune-mediated disorders. Regarding time point: technical triplicate 3. One entry per CDR3 protein results from TCRdb running MiXCR on the 5' RACE reads. This sample yields about 44,000 distinct CDR3 sequences, of which 20% to 25% are seen a single time; more than 4% belongs to the top ten. Material for sequencing was PBMCs. The origin of the receptors is a man aged 55 to 69 with HTLV-1-associated myelopathy (HAM/TSP).

The rearrangement joins TRBV6-4 to TRBJ1-2, with D uncertain. With 8 bases removed from V and 6 bases from J, the gap between germline ends came to 13 bases. CDR3 size: 12 residues. Germline V gene lookup returns CDR1 MRHNA and CDR2 SNTAGT. The CDR3 nucleotides are TGTGCCAGCCCAGAGGTTGCGGATGGCTACACCTTC. Protein: CASPEVADGYTF.

This clonotype was detected once. The chain carries TRBV6-2 or TRBV6-3 and TRBJ1-6; D is undetermined. This CDR3 contains 14 residues. Trimming removed 0 bases at V and 10 bases at J, with 10 bases between. From germline, CDR1 is MNHEY and CDR2 SVGEGT. The CDR3 coding sequence is TGTGCCAGCAGTTACTCGAGACCAGCCTCACCCCTCCACTTT. Translation gives CASSYSRPASPLHF.

The rearrangement joins TRBV20-1 to TRBJ2-5; D unclear. Germline V lookup: CDR1 DFQATT, CDR2 SNEGSKA (reference sequence). V lost 7 bases to trimming and J lost 3 bases, with 6 bases between them. The CDR3 is 10 residues long. CDR3 region: CSGTEETQYF. The CDR3 DNA reads as TGCAGTGGGACGGAAGAGACCCAGTACTTC.

This clonotype was seen at least ten times. The gene calls are TRBV5-1 and TRBJ2-3, with D uncertain. Germline lookup yields CDR1 SGHRS and CDR2 YFSETQ. The CDR3 is 15 residues long. Trimming removed 0 bases at V and 1 base at J, with 9 bases between. The DNA for the CDR3 is TGCGCCAGCAGCTTGGGAGGAGTCGGCACAGATACGCAGTATTTT. This codes for CASSLGGVGTDTQYF.

Many counts were recorded for this clonotype. This sequence joins TRBV18 and TRBJ2-5; D perhaps matches TRBD1 (6 bases). Trimming removed 3 bases from V and 5 bases from J, with 13 bases in between. This CDR3 spans 14 amino acids. Germline CDR1 is KGHSH and CDR2 is LQKENI. DNA for the CDR3: TGTGCCAGCTCACCCTCCTCGACAGGCGAGACCCAGTACTTC. As protein: CASSPSSTGETQYF.